The clone carrying this T cell receptor beta chain showed up many times. Its antigen remains unidentified. The sample is drawn from a study of Graves' ophthalmopathy and Graves' hyperthyroidism. Study at large: Peripheral blood was obtained at first diagnosis, ahead of any treatment.

RNA transcripts provided the template for amplifying TCR beta CDR3 regions. First-round RT-PCR employed HTBI primers, with a second-round multiplex PCR after it. TCRdb re-derived calls from the multiplex PCR reads in MiXCR, one entry per CDR3 protein. The repertoire includes 600,000 to 700,000 distinct CDR3 sequences, roughly 41% of them detected once, and 2.5% to 3.5% sits in the top ten. Study results and limitations: Most thyroid-expanded clonotypes exceeding 0.001 frequency were also found in blood.

This CDR3 spans 13 amino acids. Germline CDR1 reads MGHDK; CDR2 reads SYGVNS. Trimming removed 2 bases at V and 4 bases at J, with 9 bases between. The J gene is TRBJ2-7, the V gene TRBV25-1; D is undetermined. This sequence was found in an adult man with Graves' ophthalmopathy. The sample comprised peripheral blood. CDR3 residues: CASSEPPTYEQYF. CDR3 bases: TGTGCCAGCAGTGAACCGCCAACATACGAGCAGTACTTC.